This T cell receptor (beta chain) appears in the sequencing data of a study of T cell responses to AZD1222 COVID-19 vaccine. In regard to this clone: Its target is not known.

TCRdb's copy holds only in-frame clones and misses some; the assay was immunoSEQ multiplex PCR. The sample includes approximately 190,000 clones, approximately 91% of them seen just once. Study-wide points: At baseline, seropositivity was found in only a handful of AZD1222 recipients. With two AZD1222 doses given, Spike-specific TCR breadth and depth both rose. Targeting of unmutated variant regions was reportedly seen in nearly half of spike-specific TCRs. It was only after the peak T cell response that any repertoires were sampled.

The CDR3 contains 15 residues. CDR1 SEHNR and CDR2 FQNEAQ come from the germline V gene (reference sequence). Trimming stripped 4 bases from V and 0 bases from J, with 12 bases between. This chain connects TRBV7-9 to TRBJ1-2; D may be TRBD1 (5 bases). The starting material was peripheral blood, obtained on day 0 of AZD1222 vaccination. The receptor comes from an adult in good health. Written as DNA, the CDR3 is TGTGCCAGCAGCTCACAGGTATCCCCTAACTATGGCTACACCTTC. Translated, it gives CASSSQVSPNYGYTF.